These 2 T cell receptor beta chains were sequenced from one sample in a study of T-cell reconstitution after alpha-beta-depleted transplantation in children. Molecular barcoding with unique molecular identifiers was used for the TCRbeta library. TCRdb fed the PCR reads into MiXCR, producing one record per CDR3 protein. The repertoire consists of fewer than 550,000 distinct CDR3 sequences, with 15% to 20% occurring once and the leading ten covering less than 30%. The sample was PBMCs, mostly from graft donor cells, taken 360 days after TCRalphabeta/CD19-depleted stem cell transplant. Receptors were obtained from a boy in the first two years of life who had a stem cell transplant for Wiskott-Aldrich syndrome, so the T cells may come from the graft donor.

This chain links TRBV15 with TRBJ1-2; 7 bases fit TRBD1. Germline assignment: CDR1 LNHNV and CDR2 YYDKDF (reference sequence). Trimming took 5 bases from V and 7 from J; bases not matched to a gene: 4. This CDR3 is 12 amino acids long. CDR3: CATSRTGGGYTF. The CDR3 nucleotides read TGTGCCACCAGCCGGACAGGAGGTGGCTACACCTTC.

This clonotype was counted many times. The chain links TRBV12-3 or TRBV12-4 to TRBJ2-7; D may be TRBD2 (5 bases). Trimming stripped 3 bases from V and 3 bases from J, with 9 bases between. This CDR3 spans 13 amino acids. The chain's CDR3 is CASSFNGVYEQYF. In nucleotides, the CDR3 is TGTGCCAGCAGTTTCAACGGGGTCTACGAGCAGTACTTC.